Presented here are 5 T cell receptor beta chains from one specimen sequenced in a study of CD4+ T cells in melanoma. Here immunoSEQ multiplex PCR was the method, and the copy in TCRdb shows in-frame clones only, minus some. The sample yields about 140,000 clones, around 90% seen once. These receptors originate from a human donor with melanoma.

The CDR3 loop is CASRRDTPSEQYF. DNA of the CDR3: TGCGCCAGCCGCCGGGACACCCCCTCCGAGCAGTACTTC. The chain couples TRBV5-1 to TRBJ2-7; maybe TRBD1 (6 bases). Germline V CDR1 and CDR2: SGHRS, YFSETQ. Trimming removed 7 bases at V and 6 bases at J, with 17 bases between. The CDR3 covers 13 residues.

CDR3 DNA sequence: TGTGCCAGTAGTATATGGCCCGGGAACTACAATGAGCAGTTCTTC. Encoded protein: CASSIWPGNYNEQFF. This rearrangement joins TRBV19 to TRBJ2-1; maybe TRBD2 (5 bases). V lost 2 bases to trimming and J lost 3 bases, with 11 bases between them. The length of the CDR3 is 15 residues. Germline V lookup: CDR1 LNHDA, CDR2 SQIVND (reference sequence). The variable domain in full, with the rest retrieved from reference TRBV19 and TRBJ2-1, is DGGITQSPKYLFRKEGQNVTLSCEQNLNHDAMYWYRQDPGQGLRLIYYSQIVNDFQKGDIAEGYSVSREKKESFPLTVTSAQKNPTAFYLCASSIWPGNYNEQFFGPGTRLTVL.

The rearrangement uses TRBV19 and TRBJ1-1; no clear D. The length of the CDR3 is 14 residues. Germline V lookup: CDR1 LNHDA, CDR2 SQIVND (reference sequence). V shed 3 bases and J shed 0 bases, with 8 bases lying between them. CDR3 sequence: CASSISHMNTEAFF. The CDR3 DNA reads TGTGCCAGTAGTATTTCACACATGAACACTGAAGCTTTCTTT.

This clone was detected once. The chain uses TRBV5-1 and TRBJ2-5, with 9 bases matching TRBD2. The trim removed 4 bases at V and 6 bases at J, leaving 10 bases unmatched. The germline V gene has CDR1 SGHRS and CDR2 YFSETQ. The CDR3 extends over 15 amino acids. The CDR3 sequence is CASSHGTSRQQTQYF. The CDR3 nucleotides read TGCGCCAGCAGCCACGGGACTAGCCGTCAACAGACCCAGTACTTC.

The chain has TRBV5-6 and TRBJ2-3; 8 bases align to TRBD2. This CDR3 is 15 amino acids long. The V segment lost 4 bases and the J segment 1 base; nucleotides outside the gene matches: 5. Germline assignment: CDR1 SGHDT and CDR2 YYEEEE. CDR3 loop: CASSPHSGGTDTQYF. As DNA, the CDR3 is TGTGCCAGCAGCCCCCATAGCGGGGGCACAGATACGCAGTATTTT.